This T cell receptor beta chain was obtained from a study of blood T cell repertoires in COVID-19. About the study: Specimens from acute and convalescent COVID-19 originated in the United States, Italy and Spain.

Original analysis: Reference gene primers were amplified, and this amplification served to estimate nucleated cell counts. Profiled with immunoSEQ multiplex PCR; TCRdb holds only in-frame clones, not every one. V, J and clone size are those of that table, while D and trimming were read from the DNA. The data contain about 190,000 clones, roughly 84% of them singletons. The CDR3 is made up of 12 amino acids. Losses at the gene ends were 5 bases for V and 4 bases for J; bases not matched to a gene: 0. The TCR originated in a woman of 80 years or more with active or convalescent COVID-19. What was sequenced was peripheral blood. This rearrangement joins TRBV12-3 or TRBV12-4 to TRBJ1-1, with 8 bases identical to TRBD1. CDR3 nucleotide sequence: TGTGCCAGCAGTACAGGGGGCACTGAAGCTTTCTTT. Translated: CASSTGGTEAFF.